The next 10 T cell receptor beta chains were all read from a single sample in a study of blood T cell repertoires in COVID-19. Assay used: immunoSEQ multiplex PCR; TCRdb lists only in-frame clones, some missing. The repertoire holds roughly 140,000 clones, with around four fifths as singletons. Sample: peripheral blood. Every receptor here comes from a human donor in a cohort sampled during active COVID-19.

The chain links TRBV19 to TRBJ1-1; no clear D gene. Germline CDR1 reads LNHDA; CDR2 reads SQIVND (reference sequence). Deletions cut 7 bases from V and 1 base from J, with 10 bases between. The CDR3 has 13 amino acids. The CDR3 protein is CASNPSRNTEAFF. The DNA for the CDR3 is TGTGCCAGTAACCCTAGTCGGAACACTGAAGCTTTCTTT.

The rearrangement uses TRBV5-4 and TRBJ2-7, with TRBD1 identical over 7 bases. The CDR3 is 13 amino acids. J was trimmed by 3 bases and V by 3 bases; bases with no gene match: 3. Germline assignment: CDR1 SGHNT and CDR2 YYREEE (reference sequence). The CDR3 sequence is CASSSDRDYEQYF. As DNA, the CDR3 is TGTGCCAGCAGCTCCGACAGGGACTACGAGCAGTACTTC.

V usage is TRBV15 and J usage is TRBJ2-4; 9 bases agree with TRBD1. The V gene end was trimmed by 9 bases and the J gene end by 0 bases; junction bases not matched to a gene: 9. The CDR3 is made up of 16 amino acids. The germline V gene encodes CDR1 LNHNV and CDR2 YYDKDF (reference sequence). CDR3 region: CATSSDRGIAKNIQYF. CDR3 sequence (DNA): TGTGCCACTTCTTCCGACAGGGGGATAGCCAAAAACATTCAGTACTTC.

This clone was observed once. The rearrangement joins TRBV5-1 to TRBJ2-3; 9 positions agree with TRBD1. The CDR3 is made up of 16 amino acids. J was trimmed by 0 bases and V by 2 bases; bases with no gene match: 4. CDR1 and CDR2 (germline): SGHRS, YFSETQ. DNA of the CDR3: TGCGCCAGCAGCTTACAGGGGGCGGTAAGCACAGATACGCAGTATTTT. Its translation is CASSLQGAVSTDTQYF.

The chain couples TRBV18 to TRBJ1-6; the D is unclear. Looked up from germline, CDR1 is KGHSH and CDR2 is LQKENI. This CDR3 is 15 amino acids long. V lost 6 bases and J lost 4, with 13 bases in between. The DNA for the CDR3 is TGTGCCAGCTCCTCGGGCGGAGGTTATAATTCACCCCTCCACTTT. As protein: CASSSGGGYNSPLHF.

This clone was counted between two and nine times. CDR3 sequence reads: CASDSLGGYNEQFF. The CDR3 DNA sequence: TGTGCCAGCGATAGTCTAGGGGGCTACAATGAGCAGTTCTTC. J is TRBJ2-1 and V is TRBV4-2; D possibly corresponds to TRBD1 (6 bases). CDR1 is LGHNA, CDR2 YNFKEQ, per germline. Between the trimmed V and J ends, which lost 8 bases and 3 bases, there was a span of 14 bases. The CDR3 consists of 14 residues.

The CDR3, as DNA: TGTGCCAGCAGCACAACGCAGGCTTACACAGATACGCAGTATTTT. Translated: CASSTTQAYTDTQYF. V is TRBV7-2 and J is TRBJ2-3; no definite D call. The CDR3 has 15 residues. CDR1 and CDR2 (germline): SGHTA, FQGNSA. Trimming removed 5 bases from V and 2 bases from J, with 14 bases in between.

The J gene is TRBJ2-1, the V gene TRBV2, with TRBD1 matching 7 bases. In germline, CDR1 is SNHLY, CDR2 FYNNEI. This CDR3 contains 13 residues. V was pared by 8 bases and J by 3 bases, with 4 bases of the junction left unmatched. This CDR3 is CASGTAFYNEQFF. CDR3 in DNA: TGTGCCAGCGGGACAGCGTTCTACAATGAGCAGTTCTTC.

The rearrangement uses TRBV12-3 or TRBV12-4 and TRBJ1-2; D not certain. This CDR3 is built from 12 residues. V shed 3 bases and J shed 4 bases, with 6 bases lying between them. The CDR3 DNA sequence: TGTGCCAGCAGTTTTAACATCTATGGCTACACCTTC. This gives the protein CASSFNIYGYTF.

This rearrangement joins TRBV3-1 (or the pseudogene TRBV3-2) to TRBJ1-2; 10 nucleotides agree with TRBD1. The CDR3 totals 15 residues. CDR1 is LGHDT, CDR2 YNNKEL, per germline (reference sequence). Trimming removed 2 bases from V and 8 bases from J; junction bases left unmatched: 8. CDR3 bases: TGTGCCAGCAGCCAATATGGGGGACAGGGGCGAGGCTACACCTTC. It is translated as CASSQYGGQGRGYTF.